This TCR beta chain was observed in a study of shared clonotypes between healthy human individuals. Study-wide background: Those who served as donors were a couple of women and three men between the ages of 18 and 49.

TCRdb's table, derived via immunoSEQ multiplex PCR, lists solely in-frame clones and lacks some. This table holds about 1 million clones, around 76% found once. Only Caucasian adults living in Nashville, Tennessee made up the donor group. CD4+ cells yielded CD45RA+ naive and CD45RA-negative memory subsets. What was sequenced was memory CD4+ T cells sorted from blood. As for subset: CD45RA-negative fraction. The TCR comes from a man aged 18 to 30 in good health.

The CDR3 coding sequence is TGTGCCAGCAGCCCAGGACAGGGGTTTAATGAAAAACTGTTTTTT. Translation gives CASSPGQGFNEKLFF. The chain links TRBV14 to TRBJ1-4, with 9 positions matching TRBD1. This CDR3 spans 15 amino acids. Trimming at V came to 4 bases and at J to 4 bases, leaving 4 bases not matched to a gene. Germline CDR1 SGHDN, CDR2 FVKESK.